These 26 T cell receptor beta chains were all obtained from the same sample, sequenced in a study of T cells in narcolepsy. Assay used: immunoSEQ multiplex PCR; TCRdb lists only in-frame clones, some missing. The sample lists about 25,000 clones; 70% to 90% were seen once. Material for sequencing was CD45RA- memory CD4+ T cells from PBMCs. The receptor set was obtained from a human donor with narcolepsy.

The genes are TRBV6-1 and TRBJ2-7, with D unresolved. This CDR3 contains 11 residues. V lost 3 bases to trimming and J lost 6 bases, with 6 bases between them. Germline V CDR1 and CDR2: MNHNS, SASEGT. The CDR3 sequence is CASSDWGEQYF. In DNA, the CDR3 is TGTGCCAGCAGTGATTGGGGCGAGCAGTACTTC.

This chain connects TRBV7-2 to TRBJ2-7, with D maybe TRBD1 (6 bases). This CDR3 is built from 13 residues. Trimming left V 4 bases short and J 2 bases short, with 9 bases between. Germline V gene data show CDR1 as SGHTA and CDR2 as FQGNSA. In DNA form, the CDR3 reads TGTGCCAGCAGCTCCCAGGGGACCTACGAGCAGTACTTC. It codes for CASSSQGTYEQYF. The full variable domain, with the rest looked up from reference TRBV7-2 and TRBJ2-7, is GAGVSQSPSNKVTEKGKDVELRCDPISGHTALYWYRQSLGQGLEFLIYFQGNSAPDKSGLPSDRFSAERTGGSVSTLTIQRTQQEDSAVYLCASSSQGTYEQYFGPGTRLTVT.

This chain uses TRBV5-8 with TRBJ1-1; 8 nucleotides line up with TRBD1. CDR3 length: 18 amino acids. Losses at the gene ends were 4 bases for V and 4 bases for J; bases not matched to a gene: 18. Germline V gene lookup returns CDR1 SGHTS and CDR2 YDEGEE. The CDR3 bases are TGTGCCAGCAGCCCCAGCAGGGGGCTAGATGGGTGGTCCACTGAAGCTTTCTTT. Its protein product is CASSPSRGLDGWSTEAFF. The full variable domain, completed using reference TRBV5-8 and TRBJ1-1, is EAGVTQSPTHLIKTRGQQATLRCSPISGHTSVYWYQQALGLGLQFLLWYDEGEERNRGNFPPRFSGRQFPNYSSELNVNALELEDSALYLCASSPSRGLDGWSTEAFFGQGTRLTVV.

This clone was counted a few times. The chain carries TRBV4-3 and TRBJ2-3; the D gene is possibly TRBD2 (6 bases). Per the germline V gene, CDR1 is LGHNA and CDR2 is YSLEER. V was clipped by 1 base and J by 1 base, with 15 bases between them. This CDR3 has 17 residues. The CDR3 region has the DNA TGCGCCAGCAGCCAAGGATCGGTTTGGGGGGGCACAGATACGCAGTATTTT. Translated: CASSQGSVWGGTDTQYF.

The chain employs TRBV7-8 and TRBJ1-1; D remains ambiguous. Germline-derived CDR1 and CDR2 are SGHVS and FQNEAQ. Trimming removed 0 bases at V and 0 bases at J, with 11 bases between. CDR3 length: 16 amino acids. DNA for the CDR3: TGTGCCAGCAGCTTAGCTTCAGGCTCAGTGAACACTGAAGCTTTCTTT. It is translated as CASSLASGSVNTEAFF.

This chain connects TRBV7-2 to TRBJ2-1; D gene uncertain. Germline V CDR1 and CDR2: SGHTA, FQGNSA. The CDR3 covers 15 residues. The ends were cut back, 1 base at V and 0 bases at J, with 7 bases in the middle. CDR3 amino acids: CASSLEVGSYNEQFF. The CDR3 bases are TGTGCCAGCAGCTTAGAGGTCGGCTCCTACAATGAGCAGTTCTTC. The full variable domain, its missing parts supplied by reference TRBV7-2 and TRBJ2-1, is GAGVSQSPSNKVTEKGKDVELRCDPISGHTALYWYRQSLGQGLEFLIYFQGNSAPDKSGLPSDRFSAERTGGSVSTLTIQRTQQEDSAVYLCASSLEVGSYNEQFFGPGTRLTVL.

The genes are TRBV7-2 and TRBJ1-1; no clear D. The CDR3 runs 13 residues. V was cut by 5 bases and J by 8 bases, with 15 bases left in between. Germline CDR1 and CDR2: SGHTA and FQGNSA. CDR3 sequence: CASSRELRVEAFF. The CDR3 nucleotides read TGTGCCAGCAGCCGGGAACTGAGGGTGGAAGCTTTCTTT.

V usage is TRBV11-2 and J usage is TRBJ2-6; a weak D match, TRBD2 (5 bases). CDR3 size: 15 residues. V was shortened by 5 bases and J by 3 bases, with 11 bases between the two germline ends. CDR1 is SGHAT and CDR2 is FQNNGV in the germline V gene. CDR3 protein: CASSPGAVGANVLTF. The CDR3 region has the DNA TGTGCCAGCAGCCCAGGAGCGGTTGGGGCCAACGTCCTGACTTTC.

The gene calls are TRBV7-2 and TRBJ2-3; maybe TRBD2 (7 bases). CDR3 length: 17 amino acids. V was trimmed by 4 bases and J by 0 bases, leaving 17 bases between them. Germline assignment: CDR1 SGHTA and CDR2 FQGNSA. The CDR3 DNA reads as TGTGCCAGCAGCTCCCCCCGGGGGCGGGGGAGCACAGATACGCAGTATTTT. Its translation is CASSSPRGRGSTDTQYF.

The chain carries TRBV28 and TRBJ1-4, with D unresolved. The CDR3 covers 14 residues. Germline V lookup: CDR1 MDHEN, CDR2 SYDVKM. The ends were cut back, 7 bases at V and 5 bases at J, with 14 bases in the middle. As DNA, the CDR3 is TGTGCCAGCACCCTGAGGTCCTGGAATGAAAAACTGTTTTTT. As protein: CASTLRSWNEKLFF.

This chain links TRBV14 with TRBJ2-1; 7 bases agree with TRBD1. The J segment lost 7 bases and the V segment lost 1 base, leaving 7 bases of the junction unmatched. The CDR3 is made up of 15 amino acids. Germline values: CDR1 SGHDN, CDR2 FVKESK. The CDR3: CASSQVGQVQNEQFF. CDR3 DNA sequence: TGTGCCAGCAGCCAAGTCGGACAGGTCCAAAATGAGCAGTTCTTC. Based on the CDR3 plus reference TRBV14 and TRBJ2-1, the full variable domain is EAGVTQFPSHSVIEKGQTVTLRCDPISGHDNLYWYRRVMGKEIKFLLHFVKESKQDESGMPNNRFLAERTGGTYSTLKVQPAELEDSGVYFCASSQVGQVQNEQFFGPGTRLTVL.

V usage is TRBV6-1 and J usage is TRBJ1-5, with a possible D match to TRBD1 (6 bases). V lost 5 bases to trimming and J lost 5 bases, with 13 bases between them. CDR3 size: 14 residues. Germline CDR1 reads MNHNS; CDR2 reads SASEGT. CDR3 in amino acids: CASSLLDRYQPQHF. In DNA, the CDR3 is TGTGCCAGCAGTCTCCTGGACAGATATCAGCCCCAGCATTTT.

The chain has TRBV11-2 and TRBJ2-7; a possible D gene is TRBD2 (6 bases). The germline V gene has CDR1 SGHAT and CDR2 FQNNGV. The length of the CDR3 is 17 residues. V gave up 3 bases and J gave up 2 bases, with 20 bases separating them. Written as DNA, the CDR3 is TGTGCCAGCAGCTTTGAGGTAACTGGAGGGAATACCTACGAGCAGTACTTC. Residues: CASSFEVTGGNTYEQYF.

The chain joins TRBV5-1 to TRBJ2-4; D might be TRBD1 or TRBD2, each matching 5 bases. The CDR3 runs 14 residues. The V and J ends lost 4 bases and 8 bases respectively, with 16 bases between them. Germline assignment: CDR1 SGHRS and CDR2 YFSETQ. The CDR3 loop is CASSGGRASDIQYF. Written as DNA, the CDR3 is TGCGCCAGCAGCGGGGGACGGGCTTCGGACATTCAGTACTTC.

The rearrangement uses TRBV28 and TRBJ1-2; 8 positions agree with TRBD1. This CDR3 is 14 amino acids long. Germline V gene sequence: CDR1 MDHEN, CDR2 SYDVKM. V shed 7 bases, J shed 8 bases, and the junction held 12 bases outside the gene matches. CDR3 coding DNA: TGTGCCAGCAATTTTCCCGGACAGGGTGGAGGCTACACCTTC. Amino acid sequence: CASNFPGQGGGYTF.

The chain couples TRBV7-8 to TRBJ1-1, with a tentative D call TRBD1 (5 bases). Germline CDR1 reads SGHVS; CDR2 reads FQNEAQ. Trimming removed 5 bases at V and 4 bases at J, with 17 bases between. There are 15 residues in the CDR3. As DNA, the CDR3 is TGTGCCAGCAGCCCGAGGGATGCTGGGGGCACTGAAGCTTTCTTT. Protein: CASSPRDAGGTEAFF.

This clone came up a few times. V usage is TRBV6-5 and J usage is TRBJ1-3; 8 bases agree with TRBD1. The CDR3 contains 15 residues. Germline lookup yields CDR1 MNHEY and CDR2 SVGAGI. The V and J ends lost 6 bases and 2 bases, in that order; junction bases with no gene match: 6. CDR3 DNA sequence: TGTGCCAGCAGCCAGGACAGGGTGGCTGGAAACACCATATATTTT. Protein: CASSQDRVAGNTIYF.

In this sample, this clone turned up once. Other DNA variants within this sample encode the same CDR3. This sequence joins TRBV28 and TRBJ1-3; no clear D. The CDR3 has 15 residues. The germline CDR1 and CDR2 sequences are MDHEN and SYDVKM. Deletions cut 4 bases from V and 1 base from J, with 11 bases between. The CDR3 here is CASSSPGLSGNTIYF. CDR3 sequence (DNA): TGTGCCAGCAGTTCTCCCGGGTTGTCTGGAAACACCATATATTTT.

This chain links TRBV20-1 with TRBJ2-7; D not certain. This CDR3 spans 11 amino acids. The germline gives CDR1 DFQATT, CDR2 SNEGSKA (reference sequence). Trimming took off 4 bases at V and 0 bases at J, with 4 bases between the two ends. In nucleotides, the CDR3 is TGCAGTGCTACCCCCTCCTACGAGCAGTACTTC. Encoded protein: CSATPSYEQYF.

V is TRBV6-1 and J is TRBJ2-1, with D perhaps being TRBD1 or TRBD2 (6 bases each). This CDR3 has 14 residues. Looked up from germline, CDR1 is MNHNS and CDR2 is SASEGT. V lost 10 bases, J lost 0 bases, and 13 bases lay in between. In DNA, the CDR3 is TGTGCCACCACGGAGGGGGGCTCCTACAATGAGCAGTTCTTC. Encoded protein: CATTEGGSYNEQFF.

The chain uses TRBV18 and TRBJ1-1; 12 positions match TRBD1. V was pared by 6 bases and J by 0 bases, with 2 bases of the junction left unmatched. CDR3 size: 15 residues. In germline, CDR1 is KGHSH, CDR2 LQKENI. The chain's CDR3 is CASSGTGGMNTEAFF. CDR3 DNA: TGTGCCAGCTCCGGGACAGGGGGCATGAACACTGAAGCTTTCTTT.

The J gene is TRBJ2-3, the V gene TRBV29-1; D is ambiguous. Deletions cut 8 bases from V and 0 bases from J, with 9 bases between. The CDR3 totals 12 residues. Germline lookup yields CDR1 SQVTM and CDR2 ANQGSEA. Written as DNA, the CDR3 is TGCAGCTTTCATGGTAGCACAGATACGCAGTATTTT. The encoded protein is CSFHGSTDTQYF.

The chain joins TRBV11-3 to TRBJ2-1, with TRBD1 as a possible D gene (5 bases). CDR1 SGHNT and CDR2 YENEEA come from the germline V gene. The CDR3 length is 14 residues. Trimming left V 3 bases short and J 8 bases short, with 14 bases between. The CDR3 sequence: CASSLGRAVDEQFF. The DNA of the CDR3 is TGTGCCAGCAGCTTGGGCAGGGCGGTCGATGAGCAGTTCTTC.

The chain joins TRBV7-6 to TRBJ1-1; D might be TRBD1 (5 bases). Trimming pared 1 base from V and 6 bases from J, leaving 9 bases between. This CDR3 is built from 13 residues. Germline V gene sequence: CDR1 SGHVS, CDR2 FNYEAQ. CDR3 sequence reads: CASSLGGDAEAFF. The CDR3 DNA follows: TGTGCCAGCAGCTTAGGGGGGGACGCTGAAGCTTTCTTT.

The rearrangement links TRBV6-6 to TRBJ2-4; 8 bases are shared with TRBD1. Germline V gene sequence: CDR1 MNHNY, CDR2 SVGAGI (reference sequence). V shed 7 bases, J shed 7 bases, and the junction held 3 bases outside the gene matches. The CDR3 consists of 12 residues. The CDR3, as DNA: TGTGCCAGCAAGAACAGGGGGAACATTCAGTACTTC. The encoded protein is CASKNRGNIQYF.

In its sample, this clone was seen a few times. V usage is TRBV6-1 and J usage is TRBJ2-7; 11 nucleotides match TRBD2. The J segment lost 4 bases and the V segment lost 5 bases, leaving 4 bases of the junction unmatched. The CDR3 has 14 residues. Germline V gene data show CDR1 as MNHNS and CDR2 as SASEGT. The CDR3 here is CASSFLAGGYEQYF. The CDR3, as DNA: TGTGCCAGCAGTTTCCTAGCGGGAGGTTACGAGCAGTACTTC.